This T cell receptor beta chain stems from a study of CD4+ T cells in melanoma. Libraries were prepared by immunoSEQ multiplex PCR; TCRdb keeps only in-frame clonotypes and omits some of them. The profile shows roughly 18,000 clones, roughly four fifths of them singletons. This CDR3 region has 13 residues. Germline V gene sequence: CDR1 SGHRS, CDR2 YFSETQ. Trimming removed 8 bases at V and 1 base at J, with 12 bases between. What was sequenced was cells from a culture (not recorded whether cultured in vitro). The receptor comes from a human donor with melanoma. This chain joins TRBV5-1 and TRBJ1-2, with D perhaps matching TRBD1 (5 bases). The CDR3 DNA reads TGCGCCAGTTCCCCGGGGGTTAACTATGGCTACACCTTC. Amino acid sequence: CASSPGVNYGYTF. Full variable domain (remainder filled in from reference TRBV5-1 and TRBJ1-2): KAGVTQTPRYLIKTRGQQVTLSCSPISGHRSVSWYQQTPGQGLQFLFEYFSETQRNKGNFPGRFSGRQFSNSRSEMNVSTLELGDSALYLCASSPGVNYGYTFGSGTRLTVV.